Each of the 26 T cell receptor beta chains below was sequenced from the same sample in a study of OX40 agonist ivuxolimab in advanced cancers. TCRdb keeps only in-frame clones here, not all; method: immunoSEQ multiplex PCR. The repertoire consists of roughly 70,000 clones, with approximately 78% occurring once and the leading ten covering 0.35% to 0.5%. The sequencing here drew on CD4+ or CD8+ T cells sorted from blood, taken in a trial of the OX40 agonist ivuxolimab. These receptors were collected from an adult with an advanced solid tumor such as melanoma, head and neck, liver or kidney cancer.

A single count supports this clone. In DNA form, the CDR3 reads TGCAGCGTTTTGTCGACTGTTGAGCAGTTCTTC. Its translation is CSVLSTVEQFF. V is TRBV29-1 and J is TRBJ2-1; no clear D gene. CDR3 size: 11 residues. Looked up from germline, CDR1 is SQVTM and CDR2 is ANQGSEA. The V end was cut by 5 bases, the J end by 9 bases, with 11 bases between.

This clone was picked up a small number of times. The chain joins TRBV27 to TRBJ1-1; D uncertain. Germline-derived CDR1 and CDR2 are MNHEY and SMNVEV (reference sequence). The V gene lost 5 bases and the J gene lost 1 base, with 8 bases spanning the gap. The CDR3 runs 13 residues. The CDR3 DNA reads as TGTGCCAGCAGTCTTAGACGGAACACTGAAGCTTTCTTT. Amino acids: CASSLRRNTEAFF.

The chain employs TRBV11-2 and TRBJ2-1; possible D gene TRBD2, 5 bases. The CDR3 runs 13 residues. V was trimmed by 8 bases and J by 6 bases, leaving 14 bases between them. Germline V lookup: CDR1 SGHAT, CDR2 FQNNGV. The CDR3 is CASQLGSRNEQFF. In DNA form, the CDR3 reads TGTGCCAGCCAACTAGGAAGCCGCAATGAGCAGTTCTTC.

This clone was observed once. The rearrangement uses TRBV15 and TRBJ1-1; tentative D call: TRBD1 (5 bases). V was cut by 0 bases and J by 1 base, with 12 bases left in between. From germline, CDR1 is LNHNV and CDR2 YYDKDF (reference sequence). The CDR3 has 16 amino acids. The CDR3 spells CATSRERRGENTEAFF. For the CDR3, the DNA is TGTGCCACCAGCAGAGAACGAAGAGGGGAGAACACTGAAGCTTTCTTT. Complete variable domain (other parts from reference TRBV15 and TRBJ1-1): DAMVIQNPRYQVTQFGKPVTLSCSQTLNHNVMYWYQQKSSQAPKLLFHYYDKDFNNEADTPDNFQSRRPNTSFCFLDIRSPGLGDTAMYLCATSRERRGENTEAFFGQGTRLTVV.

The gene calls are TRBV20-1 and TRBJ2-7; D remains unclear. CDR3 length: 10 amino acids. Germline CDR1 reads DFQATT; CDR2 reads SNEGSKA (reference sequence). The V gene lost 2 bases and the J gene lost 7 bases, with 6 bases spanning the gap. The CDR3 DNA sequence: TGCAGTGCTAGAAGCGTGGAGCAGTACTTC. Its protein product is CSARSVEQYF.

This clone was recorded once. The chain links TRBV30 to TRBJ2-7; no firm D call. There are 11 residues in the CDR3. CDR1 is GTSNPN and CDR2 is SVGIG in the germline V gene (reference sequence). V was clipped by 0 bases and J by 12 bases, with 12 bases between them. CDR3 amino acids: CAWSVQGPGYF. DNA for the CDR3: TGTGCCTGGAGTGTACAAGGCCCGGGGTACTTC. Full variable domain (outside the CDR3, taken from reference TRBV30 and TRBJ2-7): SQTIHQWPATLVQPVGSPLSLECTVEGTSNPNLYWYRQAAGRGLQLLFYSVGIGQISSEVPQNLSASRPQDRQFILSSKKLLLSDSGFYLCAWSVQGPGYFGPGTRLTVT.

The CDR3: CASSFTGDNTDTQYF. CDR3 DNA: TGCGCCAGCAGCTTTACGGGGGACAACACAGATACGCAGTATTTT. The chain uses TRBV5-1 and TRBJ2-3; D may correspond to TRBD1 or TRBD2 (6 bases each). Germline V gene sequence: CDR1 SGHRS, CDR2 YFSETQ. The CDR3 has 15 amino acids. V was clipped by 2 bases and J by 2 bases, with 12 bases between them.

The rearrangement joins TRBV5-4 to TRBJ2-2, with unresolved D. The CDR3 loop spans 15 amino acids. Trimming removed 0 bases at V and 3 bases at J, with 9 bases between. Germline CDR1 SGHNT, CDR2 YYREEE (reference sequence). The CDR3 protein is CASSLVDLDTGELFF. In DNA, the CDR3 is TGTGCCAGCAGCTTGGTAGATTTGGACACCGGGGAGCTGTTTTTT.

The chain carries TRBV5-4 and TRBJ1-2, with unresolved D. This CDR3 is built from 15 residues. Trimming took 7 bases from V and 3 from J, leaving 19 bases between them. CDR1 and CDR2 from the germline V gene are SGHNT and YYREEE (reference sequence). CDR3 nucleotide sequence: TGTGCCAGCTCATCTTCGGCCATGGGGTACTATGGCTACACCTTC. It is translated as CASSSSAMGYYGYTF. Using reference TRBV5-4 and TRBJ1-2 for the parts outside the CDR3, the full variable domain is ETGVTQSPTHLIKTRGQQVTLRCSSQSGHNTVSWYQQALGQGPQFIFQYYREEENGRGNFPPRFSGLQFPNYSSELNVNALELDDSALYLCASSSSAMGYYGYTFGSGTRLTVV.

The chain joins TRBV15 to TRBJ1-5, with D hard to call. V lost 0 bases to trimming and J lost 7 bases, with 7 bases between them. Per the germline V gene, CDR1 is LNHNV and CDR2 is YYDKDF (reference sequence). This CDR3 has 13 residues. Here the CDR3 DNA reads TGTGCCACCAGCAGAGATCTCGGGCAGCCCCAGCATTTT. The encoded protein is CATSRDLGQPQHF.

This clone was observed a few times. The gene calls are TRBV11-2 and TRBJ2-3, with D perhaps matching TRBD2 (6 bases). CDR1 is SGHAT, CDR2 FQNNGV, per germline. Deletions cut 1 base from V and 5 bases from J, with 19 bases between. The CDR3 is 17 residues long. CDR3 bases: TGTGCCAGCAGCTTAGGGCGCGGGGCCTTCCACAAAGATACGCAGTATTTT. This gives the protein CASSLGRGAFHKDTQYF.

CDR3 protein: CASSLETGSYEQYV. In DNA, the CDR3 is TGCGCCAGCAGCTTGGAGACAGGGTCCTACGAGCAGTACGTC. The rearrangement uses TRBV5-1 and TRBJ2-7; 7 nucleotides match TRBD1. V lost 0 bases, J lost 1 base, and 1 base stayed unmatched. The CDR3 is made up of 14 amino acids. Germline CDR1 reads SGHRS; CDR2 reads YFSETQ.

This sequence joins TRBV14 and TRBJ1-2, with D uncertain. V lost 0 bases and J 0 bases, leaving 8 bases between the germline ends. CDR1 and CDR2 (germline): SGHDN, FVKESK. The CDR3 has 15 amino acids. The CDR3 DNA is TGTGCCAGCAGCCAAGATCGGGCAGCTAACTATGGCTACACCTTC. This encodes CASSQDRAANYGYTF.

The chain links TRBV2 to TRBJ1-5; the match to TRBD1 covers 9 bases. CDR3 size: 14 residues. The J segment lost 4 bases and the V segment lost 7 bases, leaving 5 bases of the junction unmatched. Germline CDR1 reads SNHLY; CDR2 reads FYNNEI. For the CDR3, the DNA is TGTGCCAGCACAAAGACAGGGGGGAATCAGCCCCAGCATTTT. It codes for CASTKTGGNQPQHF.

This clone was counted between two and nine times. V gene TRBV6-1 combines with J gene TRBJ1-5; possible D gene TRBD1, 6 bases. The V gene lost 3 bases and the J gene lost 5 bases, with 14 bases spanning the gap. The CDR3 is 15 amino acids. Germline V gene lookup returns CDR1 MNHNS and CDR2 SASEGT. The CDR3, as DNA: TGTGCCAGCAGTGAGGCCGGACAGAACTATCAGCCCCAGCATTTT. It is translated as CASSEAGQNYQPQHF.

This chain joins TRBV28 and TRBJ1-1; D gene ambiguous. V was clipped by 5 bases and J by 1 base, with 5 bases between them. The germline CDR1 and CDR2 sequences are MDHEN and SYDVKM. The CDR3 totals 12 residues. CDR3 residues: CASSVANTEAFF. In nucleotides, the CDR3 is TGTGCCAGCAGTGTTGCGAACACTGAAGCTTTCTTT.

V gene TRBV18 combines with J gene TRBJ2-6, with D perhaps given as TRBD1 or TRBD2 (5 bases each). The CDR3 totals 17 residues. Germline V gives CDR1 KGHSH, CDR2 LQKENI. The ends were cut back, 3 bases at V and 0 bases at J, with 12 bases in the middle. In DNA, the CDR3 is TGTGCCAGCTCACCGCCCGGGGCCCTCTCTGGGGCCAACGTCCTGACTTTC. This encodes CASSPPGALSGANVLTF.

The chain links TRBV6-5 to TRBJ1-5, with unresolved D. V shed 8 bases and J shed 0 bases, with 8 bases lying between them. This CDR3 has 13 residues. Germline CDR1 MNHEY, CDR2 SVGAGI. The CDR3 sequence is CASSHNSNQPQHF. The CDR3 nucleotides read TGTGCCAGCTCCCACAATAGCAATCAGCCCCAGCATTTT.

The chain employs TRBV9 and TRBJ2-1; 10 nucleotides line up with TRBD2. With 4 bases clipped from V and 9 bases from J, the junction kept 13 bases outside the gene matches. The CDR3 has 16 amino acids. Germline-derived CDR1 and CDR2 are SGDLS and YYNGEE. The CDR3 DNA sequence: TGTGCCAGCAGCCCCCTCAGCGGGAGGGTCGGGGGTGAGCAGTTCTTC. Translating gives CASSPLSGRVGGEQFF.

The V gene is TRBV2, the J gene TRBJ2-1, with 11 bases aligning to TRBD2. The V gene's germline CDR1 is SNHLY and CDR2 FYNNEI. There are 18 residues in the CDR3. The V gene end was trimmed by 7 bases and the J gene end by 0 bases; junction bases not matched to a gene: 11. CDR3 DNA sequence: TGTGCCAGCAAAGGGCTAGCGGGGGGTCTCAGCTCCTACAATGAGCAGTTCTTC. It is translated as CASKGLAGGLSSYNEQFF.

The genes are TRBV21-1 and TRBJ2-1; the table gives TRBD2 as D, unverified against the DNA. TRBV21-1 is labeled a pseudogene. CDR3 length: 18 residues. The CDR3 DNA sequence: TGTGCCAGCAGACCCGGGGTAGCGGGAGGGGGCTCCTACAATGAGCAGTTCTTC. It translates to CASRPGVAGGGSYNEQFF.

The CDR3 nucleotides read TGTGCCAGCAGCTTAAGGTCCGGCAATCAGCCCCAGCATTTT. Its translation: CASSLRSGNQPQHF. The chain has TRBV13 and TRBJ1-5; no clear D. The V and J ends lost 2 bases and 2 bases respectively, with 7 bases between them. This CDR3 region has 14 residues. CDR1 is PRHDT and CDR2 is FYEKMQ in the germline V gene (reference sequence).

About this clone: Other DNA sequences within the sample encode an identical CDR3. The rearrangement links TRBV30 to TRBJ2-7; D uncertain. In germline, CDR1 is GTSNPN, CDR2 SVGIG (reference sequence). The V and J ends lost 4 bases and 4 bases respectively, with 11 bases between them. The CDR3 runs to 12 residues. The CDR3 DNA is TGTGCCTGGACGTCAGGTCGGTACGAGCAGTACTTC. Its protein is CAWTSGRYEQYF.

The genes are TRBV6-5 and TRBJ2-3, with a tentative D call TRBD1 (5 bases). The CDR3 contains 13 residues. Looked up from germline, CDR1 is MNHEY and CDR2 is SVGAGI. V was cut by 10 bases and J by 5 bases, with 16 bases left in between. CDR3 protein: CATRGAILDTQYF. For the CDR3, the DNA is TGTGCCACCCGTGGGGCAATTCTAGATACGCAGTATTTT.

The chain links TRBV5-1 to TRBJ2-1; 7 bases match TRBD2. V lost 3 bases to trimming and J lost 7 bases; unmatched junction nucleotides: 10. From germline, CDR1 is SGHRS and CDR2 YFSETQ. The CDR3 spans 15 residues. As DNA, the CDR3 is TGCGCCAGCAGCTATCCTAGCGGAAGAGGGAATGAGCAGTTCTTC. Encoded protein: CASSYPSGRGNEQFF.

This clone was observed a handful of times. The chain combines TRBV6-5 with TRBJ1-1, with unresolved D. Looked up from germline, CDR1 is MNHEY and CDR2 is SVGAGI. This CDR3 comprises 14 residues. The germline V and J ends were trimmed by 5 bases and 4 bases, with 14 bases remaining between them. The chain's CDR3 is CASSLRGMGTEAFF. CDR3 sequence (DNA): TGTGCCAGCAGTCTACGTGGTATGGGCACTGAAGCTTTCTTT.